The clone carrying this T cell receptor beta chain came up many times. The time point is: technical triplicate 3. It was from 2 million PBMCs stored at -80 C that the unsorted libraries were obtained. Each TCR transcript was tagged with a 10-nucleotide random UMI during 5'RACE. TCRdb re-called the 5' RACE reads with MiXCR, one entry per CDR3 protein. The profile shows about 44,000 distinct CDR3 sequences, 20% to 25% of them singletons. The sample comes from a study of neurological immune-mediated disorders. Germline V gene lookup returns CDR1 MNHEY and CDR2 SVGAGI. The CDR3 totals 15 residues. J was trimmed by 4 bases and V by 6 bases; bases with no gene match: 3.

The chain joins TRBV6-5 to TRBJ2-1, with 13 bases matching TRBD2. The sample comprised PBMCs. This TCR was recovered from a man in his 60s with HTLV-1-associated myelopathy (HAM/TSP). The CDR3, as DNA: TGTGCCAGCAGGGAGACTAGCGGGAGGTACAATGAGCAGTTCTTC. Amino acids: CASRETSGRYNEQFF.